This T cell receptor (beta chain) was sequenced for a study of T cell clusters in autoimmune cytopenias. Each sample's input was 250 ng genomic DNA, some 38,000 genome equivalents. One tube held mixed TRB-A and TRB-B primer pools for touch-down PCR. Using the multiplex PCR reads, TCRdb records one entry per CDR3 protein without DNA. This table holds 6,000 to 8,000 distinct CDR3 sequences. General study findings and limits: TRB repertoire shifts in secondary cytopenia and chronic lymphocytic leukemia mostly reflected lymphoma, not autoimmunity. Exclusive TRB clusters were 2.5 to 3.5-fold more numerous in healthy donors than in active autoimmune hepatitis.

Concerning this clonotype itself: What it binds is not known.

The data were also submitted as part of a second study, on T cell repertoires in aging, cancer and after chemotherapy. In that study: Untreated cancer patients had significantly lower blood TCR diversity than age-matched healthy donors.

The clonotype comes from a human donor in good health. The source material was peripheral blood.

The CDR3 protein is CASSWGGPSTDTQYF. V and J are TRBV5-4 and TRBJ2-3; TCRdb indicates TRBD1, and absent DNA this call remains unverified. This CDR3 contains 15 residues. The germline V gene encodes CDR1 SGHNT and CDR2 YYREEE (reference sequence).